The 21 T cell receptor beta chains below were found in one sample sequenced in a study of persistence of HIV-infected CD4 T cells. This was the immunoSEQ version 4 assay in survey mode. The protocol was immunoSEQ multiplex PCR, while the TCRdb copy is restricted to in-frame clones and leaves out a portion. Here the sample spans 24,000 or so clones, approximately 79% being singletons. Which antigens these TCRs recognize remains unknown. Overlapping HIV-1 Gag 15-mer peptides at 0.8 to 1 ug per peptide per mL were used. Sorting of responding CD4+ T cells relied on upregulated CD40 ligand together with CD69. The input for sequencing was CD4+ T cells sorted from PBMCs after roughly 18-hour stimulation, taken from a patient who received antiretroviral therapy. The receptors here all came from an adult man with HIV who was CMV-seropositive.

J is TRBJ2-2 and V is TRBV2; TRBD1 aligns across 8 bases. This CDR3 has 15 residues. With V trimmed by 7 bases and J by 5 bases, 9 bases remained unmatched. Germline values: CDR1 SNHLY, CDR2 FYNNEI. The CDR3 is CASNPDRAGTGELFF. DNA for the CDR3: TGTGCCAGCAACCCGGACAGGGCGGGAACCGGGGAGCTGTTTTTT.

The CDR3 here is CATSKKGGGNTEAFF. The CDR3 nucleotides are TGTGCCACCAGCAAGAAAGGGGGCGGGAACACTGAAGCTTTCTTT. The genes are TRBV15 and TRBJ1-1; 7 bases map to TRBD1. Germline loops: CDR1 LNHNV, CDR2 YYDKDF (reference sequence). The CDR3 totals 15 residues. The junction had 6 bases not matched to a gene; V was cut back by 4 bases and J by 1 base.

V usage is TRBV6-5 and J usage is TRBJ1-2; D is uncertain. There are 11 residues in the CDR3. The V gene's germline CDR1 is MNHEY and CDR2 SVGAGI. CDR3 bases: TGTGTCGACGGTGAAAACTATGGCTACACCTTC. Translating it yields CVDGENYGYTF.

In its sample, this clone was seen a few times. This chain uses TRBV10-1 with TRBJ2-3, with 8 positions matching TRBD1. CDR1 and CDR2 (germline): WNHNN, SYGVQD (reference sequence). The ends lost 5 bases at V and 0 bases at J; junction bases unmatched: 4. This CDR3 has 15 amino acids. CDR3 residues: CASSPGGLSTDTQYF. The DNA for the CDR3 is TGCGCCAGCAGTCCAGGGGGCCTAAGCACAGATACGCAGTATTTT.

This clone was counted between two and nine times. This rearrangement joins TRBV7-9 to TRBJ1-1; no clear D. This CDR3 comprises 17 residues. Germline assignment: CDR1 SEHNR and CDR2 FQNEAQ (reference sequence). V shed 5 bases and J shed 0 bases, with 19 bases lying between them. The CDR3 is CASSSLRSVSLNTEAFF. The CDR3 region has the DNA TGTGCCAGCAGCAGCCTTAGATCGGTTTCCCTGAACACTGAAGCTTTCTTT.

The chain joins TRBV29-1 to TRBJ2-2; tentative D call: TRBD2 (6 bases). Germline V lookup: CDR1 SQVTM, CDR2 ANQGSEA. The CDR3 length is 13 residues. With 5 bases removed from V and 4 bases from J, the gap between germline ends came to 11 bases. This CDR3 reads CSVFGGSTGELFF. CDR3 in DNA: TGCAGCGTTTTCGGGGGAAGCACCGGGGAGCTGTTTTTT.

The rearrangement joins TRBV19 to TRBJ1-3; the D is unclear. The CDR3 is made up of 15 amino acids. The germline CDR1 and CDR2 sequences are LNHDA and SQIVND (reference sequence). Deletions cut 4 bases from V and 0 bases from J, with 10 bases between. CDR3 amino acids: CASSTTVSSGNTIYF. CDR3 sequence (DNA): TGTGCCAGTAGTACCACGGTGAGCTCTGGAAACACCATATATTTT.

The chain employs TRBV2 and TRBJ2-7, with D possibly being TRBD1 (6 bases). The CDR3 has 14 residues. The V gene lost 6 bases and the J gene lost 3 bases, with 15 bases spanning the gap. Germline CDR1 reads SNHLY; CDR2 reads FYNNEI. Here the CDR3 DNA reads TGTGCCAGCAGAACCGGGACAAAGCTCTACGAGCAGTACTTC. This encodes CASRTGTKLYEQYF.

V gene TRBV6-5 combines with J gene TRBJ1-2; TRBD1 agrees at 9 bases. The length of the CDR3 is 15 residues. The germline CDR1 and CDR2 sequences are MNHEY and SVGAGI. Trimming cost V 4 bases and J 7 bases; bases outside gene matches: 10. This CDR3 reads CASSLQGAITGGYTF. The CDR3 region has the DNA TGTGCCAGCAGTTTACAGGGGGCGATAACGGGTGGCTACACCTTC.

The chain carries TRBV6-5 and TRBJ1-3, with 11 positions matching TRBD1. CDR1 and CDR2 (germline): MNHEY, SVGAGI. The CDR3 consists of 16 residues. The V gene end was trimmed by 2 bases and the J gene end by 1 base; junction bases not matched to a gene: 1. This CDR3 reads CASSYGTGGSGNTIYF. CDR3 nucleotide sequence: TGTGCCAGCAGTTACGGGACAGGGGGATCTGGAAACACCATATATTTT.

V is TRBV3-1 (or the pseudogene TRBV3-2) and J is TRBJ1-5; 8 nucleotides match TRBD1. This CDR3 spans 19 amino acids. Germline loops: CDR1 LGHDT, CDR2 YNNKEL (reference sequence). V was clipped by 1 base and J by 3 bases; unmatched bases: 14. The CDR3 region is CASSQGLSGGGRNNQPQHF. The CDR3 DNA reads as TGTGCCAGCAGCCAAGGTTTATCAGGGGGCGGGCGCAACAATCAGCCCCAGCATTTT.

V and J are TRBV12-3 or TRBV12-4 and TRBJ2-3; unclear D gene. This CDR3 is built from 11 residues. Between the trimmed V and J ends, which lost 8 bases and 7 bases, there was a span of 10 bases. Here the CDR3 DNA reads TGTGCCAGCGCCTTGGTATATACGCAGTATTTT. This sequence encodes CASALVYTQYF.

V and J are TRBV27 and TRBJ2-3, with D perhaps assigned TRBD1 or TRBD2 (5 bases each). The length of the CDR3 is 15 residues. Trimming left V 1 base short and J 6 bases short, with 14 bases between. Germline V gives CDR1 MNHEY, CDR2 SMNVEV (reference sequence). CDR3 loop: CASSLWDPTQDTQYF. The CDR3 region has the DNA TGTGCCAGCAGTTTATGGGACCCAACACAGGATACGCAGTATTTT.

V gene TRBV6-5 combines with J gene TRBJ2-7, with 8 nucleotides matching TRBD1. V was pared by 6 bases and J by 7 bases, with 11 bases of the junction left unmatched. This CDR3 is built from 14 residues. Germline V CDR1 and CDR2: MNHEY, SVGAGI. CDR3 residues: CASRAGGVLREQYF. For the CDR3, the DNA is TGTGCCAGCAGAGCAGGGGGCGTTTTACGGGAGCAGTACTTC.

The chain joins TRBV7-7 to TRBJ2-2; TRBD1 aligns across 7 bases. CDR1 SSHAT and CDR2 FNYEAQ come from the germline V gene (reference sequence). The CDR3 is 15 amino acids. The trim removed 5 bases at V and 4 bases at J, leaving 7 bases unmatched. DNA for the CDR3: TGTGCCAGCAGCAGTACAGGGGCGAGCACCGGGGAGCTGTTTTTT. Its protein is CASSSTGASTGELFF.

This clone was seen a few times. The chain carries TRBV15 and TRBJ2-2; 7 positions agree with TRBD1. Germline trimming cut 5 bases from V and 4 bases from J; bases unmatched to any gene: 7. The V gene's germline CDR1 is LNHNV and CDR2 YYDKDF (reference sequence). There are 15 residues in the CDR3. CDR3 sequence (DNA): TGTGCCACCAGCCCGACGACAGGGCGCACCGGGGAGCTGTTTTTT. Its translation is CATSPTTGRTGELFF.

This CDR3 reads CASSFPTWGKGYTF. For the CDR3, the DNA is TGTGCCAGCAGTTTCCCGACCTGGGGTAAGGGCTACACCTTC. This rearrangement joins TRBV28 to TRBJ1-2, with D unclear. V lost 3 bases, J lost 8 bases, and 16 bases lay in between. Germline V lookup: CDR1 MDHEN, CDR2 SYDVKM. CDR3 length: 14 amino acids.

J is TRBJ2-3 and V is TRBV19; 8 bases fit TRBD2. The CDR3 is 17 residues long. Trimming took 4 bases from V and 1 from J; bases not matched to a gene: 10. Germline V lookup: CDR1 LNHDA, CDR2 SQIVND (reference sequence). The CDR3 bases are TGTGCCAGTAGTAACGGGGGGGGGACAACCCGCACAGATACGCAGTATTTT. Its translation is CASSNGGGTTRTDTQYF.

Here the CDR3 reads CASAGTGGNIQYF. DNA of the CDR3: TGTGCCAGCGCCGGGACAGGGGGAAACATTCAGTACTTC. The chain employs TRBV6-5 and TRBJ2-4; 11 nucleotides align to TRBD1. CDR1 is MNHEY, CDR2 SVGAGI, per germline. V was pared by 8 bases and J by 6 bases, with 3 bases of the junction left unmatched. The CDR3 has 13 amino acids.

This clone was seen just once. V and J are TRBV7-8 and TRBJ2-7; tentative D call: TRBD1 (6 bases). Germline V CDR1 and CDR2: SGHVS, FQNEAQ. This CDR3 has 13 amino acids. Trimming removed 1 base at V and 5 bases at J, with 9 bases between. The DNA for the CDR3 is TGTGCCAGCAGCTTAGACAGGGCACACGAGCAGTACTTC. Translating gives CASSLDRAHEQYF.

In its sample, this clone was seen once. The chain employs TRBV7-2 and TRBJ2-2, with 7 bases fitting TRBD2. V trimming: 2 bases; J trimming: 3 bases; junction bases outside the gene matches: 3. Germline V gene data show CDR1 as SGHTA and CDR2 as FQGNSA. The CDR3 length is 15 residues. CDR3 sequence reads: CASSLTGLYTGELFF. DNA for the CDR3: TGTGCCAGCAGCTTAACGGGACTATACACCGGGGAGCTGTTTTTT.